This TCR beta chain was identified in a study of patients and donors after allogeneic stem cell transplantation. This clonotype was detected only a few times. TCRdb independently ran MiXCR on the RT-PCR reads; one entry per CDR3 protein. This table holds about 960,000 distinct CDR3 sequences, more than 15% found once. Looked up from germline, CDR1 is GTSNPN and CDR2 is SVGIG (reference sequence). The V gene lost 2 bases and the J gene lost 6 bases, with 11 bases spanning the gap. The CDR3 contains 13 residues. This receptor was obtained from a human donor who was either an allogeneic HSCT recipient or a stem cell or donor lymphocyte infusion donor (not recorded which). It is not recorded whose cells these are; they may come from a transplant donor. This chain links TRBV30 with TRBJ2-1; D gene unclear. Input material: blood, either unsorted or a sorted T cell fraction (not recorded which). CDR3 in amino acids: CAWSQAIRNEQFF. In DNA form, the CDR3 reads TGTGCCTGGAGTCAAGCCATCCGCAATGAGCAGTTCTTC.